The T cell receptor (beta chain) under discussion was sequenced for a study of blood T cell repertoires in COVID-19. The V and J ends lost 2 bases and 5 bases respectively, with 7 bases between them. CDR3 length: 14 amino acids. Germline V gene data show CDR1 as MNHEY and CDR2 as SMNVEV (reference sequence). TCRdb's copy holds only in-frame clones and misses some; the assay was immunoSEQ multiplex PCR. The data hold 130,000 to 150,000 clones, with roughly 82% observed a single time. The chain employs TRBV27 and TRBJ1-6; unclear D gene. Input material: peripheral blood. This TCR was recovered from a human donor in a cohort sampled during active COVID-19. This chain's CDR3 is CASSLEGDNSPLHF. CDR3 nucleotide sequence: TGTGCCAGCAGTTTAGAGGGAGATAATTCACCCCTCCACTTT.